This T cell receptor beta chain is from a study of early T cells in non-severe SARS-CoV-2 infection. Whole-study context: The authors sequenced bulk RNA from unsorted whole blood, leaving chains unpaired. Study observations and caveats: A preference for anti-spike CD8 responses marked VDJdb matching, which missed private and CD4 specificities.

This clonotype was seen at least ten times. Its antigen remains unknown. The V gene's germline CDR1 is GTSNPN and CDR2 SVGIG (reference sequence). With V trimmed by 3 bases and J by 6 bases, 5 bases remained unmatched. The CDR3 consists of 12 residues. Attached unique molecular identifiers marked individual cDNA molecules. TCRdb reprocessed the 5' RACE reads with MiXCR, giving one entry per CDR3 protein. Counted here are tens of thousands of distinct CDR3 sequences, approximately 5.9% occurring once; the ten biggest clones make up approximately 3.6%. This chain connects TRBV30 to TRBJ2-7, with 7 bases matching TRBD1. The TCR comes from an adult who was a healthcare worker with PCR-confirmed SARS-CoV-2 infection or an uninfected control (not recorded which). The source was whole blood, collected at baseline. CDR3 protein: CAWSATGAEQYF. The CDR3 DNA follows: TGTGCCTGGAGCGCTACAGGGGCCGAGCAGTACTTC.